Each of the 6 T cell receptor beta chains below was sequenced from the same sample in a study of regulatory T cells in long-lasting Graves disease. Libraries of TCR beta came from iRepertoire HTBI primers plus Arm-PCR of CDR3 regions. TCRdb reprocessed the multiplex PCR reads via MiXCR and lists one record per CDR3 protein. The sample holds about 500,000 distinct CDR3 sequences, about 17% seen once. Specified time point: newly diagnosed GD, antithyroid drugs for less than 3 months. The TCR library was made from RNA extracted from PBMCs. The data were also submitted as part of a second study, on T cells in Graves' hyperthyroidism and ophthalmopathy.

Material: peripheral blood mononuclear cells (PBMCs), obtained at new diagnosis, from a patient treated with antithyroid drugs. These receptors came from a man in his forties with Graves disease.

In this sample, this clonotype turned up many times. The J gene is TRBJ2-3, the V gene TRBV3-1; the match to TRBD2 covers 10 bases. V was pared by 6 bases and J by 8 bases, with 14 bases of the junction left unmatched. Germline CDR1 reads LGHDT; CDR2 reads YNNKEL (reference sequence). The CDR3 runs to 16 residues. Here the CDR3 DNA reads TGTGCCAGCAGGGAATGGGGCCTAGCGGGAGAATCTACGCAGTATTTT. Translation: CASREWGLAGESTQYF.

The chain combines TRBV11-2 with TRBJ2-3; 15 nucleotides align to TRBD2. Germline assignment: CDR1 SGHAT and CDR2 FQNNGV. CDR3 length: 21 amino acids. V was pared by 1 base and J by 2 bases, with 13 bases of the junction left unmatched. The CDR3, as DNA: TGTGCCAGCAGCTTAGCCCCCGGGACTAGCGGGAGGACCCACCCCACAGATACGCAGTATTTT. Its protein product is CASSLAPGTSGRTHPTDTQYF.

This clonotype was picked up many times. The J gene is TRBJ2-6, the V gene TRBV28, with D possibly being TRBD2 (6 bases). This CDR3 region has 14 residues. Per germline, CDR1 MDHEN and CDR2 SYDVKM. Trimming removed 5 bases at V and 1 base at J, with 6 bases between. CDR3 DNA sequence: TGTGCCAGCAGTCGGGGGTCTGGGGCCAACGTCCTGACTTTC. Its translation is CASSRGSGANVLTF. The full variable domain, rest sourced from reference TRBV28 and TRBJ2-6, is DVKVTQSSRYLVKRTGEKVFLECVQDMDHENMFWYRQDPGLGLRLIYFSYDVKMKEKGDIPEGYSVSREKKERFSLILESASTNQTSMYLCASSRGSGANVLTFGAGSRLTVL.

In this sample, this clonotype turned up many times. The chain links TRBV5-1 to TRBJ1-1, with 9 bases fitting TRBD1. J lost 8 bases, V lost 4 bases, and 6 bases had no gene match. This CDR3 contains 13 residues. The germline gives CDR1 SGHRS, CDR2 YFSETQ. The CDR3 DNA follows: TGCGCCAGCAGCCCGGACAGGGGTGAAGAAGCTTTCTTT. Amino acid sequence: CASSPDRGEEAFF.

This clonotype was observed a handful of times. The CDR3 protein is CASKVGRGRGTGANVLTF. As DNA, the CDR3 is TGTGCCAGCAAGGTGGGCAGGGGACGTGGAACTGGGGCCAACGTCCTGACTTTC. The chain links TRBV2 to TRBJ2-6, with a tentative D call TRBD1 (6 bases). Germline loops: CDR1 SNHLY, CDR2 FYNNEI. Trimming left V 7 bases short and J 2 bases short, with 21 bases between. The CDR3 spans 18 residues. Together with reference TRBV2 and TRBJ2-6, the CDR3 gives the full variable domain: EPEVTQTPSHQVTQMGQEVILRCVPISNHLYFYWYRQILGQKVEFLVSFYNNEISEKSEIFDDQFSVERPDGSNFTLKIRSTKLEDSAMYFCASKVGRGRGTGANVLTFGAGSRLTVL.

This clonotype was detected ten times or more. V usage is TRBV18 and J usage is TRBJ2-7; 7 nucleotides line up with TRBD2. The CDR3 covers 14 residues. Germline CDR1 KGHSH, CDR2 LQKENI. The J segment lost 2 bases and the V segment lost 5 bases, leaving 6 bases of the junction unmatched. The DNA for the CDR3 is TGTGCCAGCTCATCGACTAGCAGGGCCTACGAGCAGTACTTC. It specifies CASSSTSRAYEQYF.